The T cell receptor beta chain under discussion was sequenced for a study of T cell changes during pregnancy in multiple sclerosis. The J segment lost 8 bases and the V segment lost 2 bases, leaving 3 bases of the junction unmatched. CDR1 is SEHNR, CDR2 FQNEAQ, per germline (reference sequence). The CDR3 sequence is 14 residues long. Sequenced by immunoSEQ multiplex PCR; TCRdb stores in-frame clones only, minus some. The repertoire has 70,000 to 80,000 clones, roughly nine tenths of them found once; the top ten carry approximately 3.3%. J is TRBJ2-1 and V is TRBV7-9; 10 bases match TRBD2. The receptor was isolated from a female donor with multiple sclerosis, enrolled in a pregnancy study. The starting material was peripheral blood, obtained before pregnancy. The CDR3 protein is CASSLLAGDYEQFF. The CDR3, as DNA: TGTGCCAGCAGCTTACTAGCGGGAGACTATGAGCAGTTCTTC.